This T cell receptor (beta chain) was retrieved from a study of low-dose radiotherapy and immunotherapy resistance in tumors. Study details: Treatment of Cohort 1 consisted of 0.5 Gy per fraction every 2 weeks, adding up to 6.5 Gy.

Gene-specific TRAV and TRBV primers were used for first-strand cDNA, covering alpha and beta chains. Amplification of TCRs used a constant-region primer and V-primer adapter for approximately 19 PCR cycles. Through in vitro transcription, the mRNA that had been isolated was amplified. Using its own MiXCR run on the reads, TCRdb lists one record per CDR3 protein. The sample carries approximately 91,000 distinct CDR3 sequences, under 25% recorded once. Time point: after trial treatment. Sample treatment: LDRT plus nivolumab, ipilimumab, low-dose cyclophosphamide and aspirin (RACIN trial). Germline loops: CDR1 LNHNV, CDR2 YYDKDF (reference sequence). 18 amino acids form the CDR3, both terminal residues included. Worth noting for this clonotype: The DNA is omitted, as the CDR3 cannot be located on it reliably, and the CDR3 follows TCRdb's listing.

The sequencing here drew on PBMCs, taken after low-dose radiotherapy plus immunotherapy. This TCR derives from a female donor with ovarian cancer. V is TRBV15 and J is TRBJ2-2; the table's TRBD1 call for D was not verified on the DNA. This chain's CDR3 is CATSSRGAGLNTGELFFF.